These 8 T cell receptor beta chains came from one sample sequenced in a study of blood T cell repertoires in COVID-19. Assay: immunoSEQ multiplex PCR; the TCRdb copy retains only in-frame clones and omits some. The sample yields 200,000 to 300,000 clones, roughly four fifths seen once. Sequencing was carried out using peripheral blood. The receptors shown here come from an older woman with acute or convalescent COVID-19.

This chain connects TRBV5-1 to TRBJ1-3; 9 positions match TRBD1. Germline V gene lookup returns CDR1 SGHRS and CDR2 YFSETQ. V lost 4 bases to trimming and J lost 1 base; unmatched junction nucleotides: 12. This CDR3 is built from 18 residues. CDR3 region: CASSLQGQGAGSGNTIYF. CDR3 nucleotides: TGCGCCAGCAGCCTCCAGGGACAGGGCGCAGGGTCTGGAAACACCATATATTTT.

This clone was picked up one time. The rearrangement links TRBV5-1 to TRBJ2-7; TRBD1 matches at 9 bases. Looked up from germline, CDR1 is SGHRS and CDR2 is YFSETQ. The CDR3 consists of 16 residues. Trimming removed 5 bases from V and 0 bases from J; junction bases left unmatched: 9. The CDR3 reads CASSGKEGQGSYEQYF. CDR3 in DNA: TGCGCCAGCAGTGGGAAAGAGGGACAGGGCTCCTACGAGCAGTACTTC. The full variable domain, with the rest looked up from reference TRBV5-1 and TRBJ2-7, is KAGVTQTPRYLIKTRGQQVTLSCSPISGHRSVSWYQQTPGQGLQFLFEYFSETQRNKGNFPGRFSGRQFSNSRSEMNVSTLELGDSALYLCASSGKEGQGSYEQYFGPGTRLTVT.

The rearrangement links TRBV29-1 to TRBJ1-2, with 7 bases that match TRBD1. This CDR3 region has 16 residues. J was trimmed by 2 bases and V by 3 bases; bases with no gene match: 12. CDR1 and CDR2 (germline): SQVTM, ANQGSEA. Written as DNA, the CDR3 is TGCAGCGTTGATCGGTTGGGGGACAGCTTAAACTATGGCTACACCTTC. It is translated as CSVDRLGDSLNYGYTF.

The chain links TRBV6-6 to TRBJ2-7, with a weak D call TRBD1 (5 bases). The V gene lost 0 bases and the J gene lost 6 bases, with 9 bases spanning the gap. This CDR3 is built from 13 residues. Germline V lookup: CDR1 MNHNY, CDR2 SVGAGI (reference sequence). The CDR3 loop reads CASSYSGEREQYF. In nucleotides, the CDR3 is TGTGCCAGCAGTTACTCAGGGGAACGCGAGCAGTACTTC.

The chain is built from TRBV2 and TRBJ1-6, with 7 positions matching TRBD1. V lost 7 bases, J lost 6 bases, and 9 bases stayed unmatched. CDR1 SNHLY and CDR2 FYNNEI come from the germline V gene. The CDR3 length is 15 residues. CDR3 in DNA: TGTGCCAGCACCCGAGAGGGGACAGCTAATTCACCCCTCCACTTT. Its translation is CASTREGTANSPLHF.

This clone was detected once. The chain joins TRBV28 to TRBJ2-5, with D perhaps TRBD1 (5 bases). The germline gives CDR1 MDHEN, CDR2 SYDVKM. The CDR3 is 16 amino acids. V shed 2 bases and J shed 3 bases, with 16 bases lying between them. The CDR3 protein is CASSLTGNLVKETQYF. The CDR3 nucleotides read TGTGCCAGCAGTTTAACAGGAAATTTGGTAAAAGAGACCCAGTACTTC.

Only one count was recorded for this clone. V is TRBV6-1 and J is TRBJ2-7; 11 bases match TRBD2. J lost 3 bases, V lost 5 bases, and 6 bases had no gene match. The germline V gene has CDR1 MNHNS and CDR2 SASEGT. The CDR3 totals 15 residues. CDR3 sequence: CASSTTTSGGYEQYF. The CDR3 DNA reads TGTGCCAGCAGTACAACTACTAGCGGGGGCTACGAGCAGTACTTC.

The rearrangement uses TRBV6-2 or TRBV6-3 and TRBJ2-3, with 7 bases lining up with TRBD2. Germline V gene data show CDR1 as MNHEY and CDR2 as SVGEGT. The CDR3 contains 16 residues. V trimming: 0 bases; J trimming: 4 bases; junction bases outside the gene matches: 7. The CDR3 here is CASSYSRGSVSDTQYF. The CDR3 nucleotides read TGTGCCAGCAGTTACTCGCGGGGGTCTGTCTCAGATACGCAGTATTTT.